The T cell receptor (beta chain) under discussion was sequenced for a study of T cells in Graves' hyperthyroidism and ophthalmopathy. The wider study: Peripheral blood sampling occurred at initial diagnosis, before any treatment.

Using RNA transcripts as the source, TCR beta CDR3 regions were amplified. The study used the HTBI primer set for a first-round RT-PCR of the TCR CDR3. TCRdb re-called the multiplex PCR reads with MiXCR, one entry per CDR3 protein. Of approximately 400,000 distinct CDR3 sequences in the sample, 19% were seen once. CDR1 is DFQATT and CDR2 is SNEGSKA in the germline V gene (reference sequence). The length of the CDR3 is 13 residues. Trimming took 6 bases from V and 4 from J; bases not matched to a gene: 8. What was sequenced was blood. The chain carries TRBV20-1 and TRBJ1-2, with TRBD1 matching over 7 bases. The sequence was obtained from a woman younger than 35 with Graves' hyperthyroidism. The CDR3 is CSAQDRRAYGYTF. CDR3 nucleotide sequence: TGCAGTGCCCAGGACAGGAGAGCCTATGGCTACACCTTC.